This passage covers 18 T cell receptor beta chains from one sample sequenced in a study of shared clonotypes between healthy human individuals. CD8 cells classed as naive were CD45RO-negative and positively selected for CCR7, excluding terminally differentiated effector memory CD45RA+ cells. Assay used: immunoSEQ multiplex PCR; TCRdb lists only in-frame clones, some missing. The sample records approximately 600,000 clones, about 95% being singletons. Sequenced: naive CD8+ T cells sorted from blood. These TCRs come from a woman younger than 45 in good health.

The CDR3 region has the DNA TGTGCCAGCAGTTACCTGATTCAAGAGACCCAGTACTTC. Protein: CASSYLIQETQYF. V is TRBV6-6 and J is TRBJ2-5; D gene unclear. Trimming took off 2 bases at V and 2 bases at J, with 6 bases between the two ends. Germline CDR1 reads MNHNY; CDR2 reads SVGAGI (reference sequence). The length of the CDR3 is 13 residues.

CDR3 coding DNA: TGTGCCACCAGCTCCCGTGGGACAGCTAGCACAGATACGCAGTATTTT. The encoded protein is CATSSRGTASTDTQYF. The chain uses TRBV15 and TRBJ2-3; TRBD1 aligns across 7 bases. The CDR3 totals 16 residues. Germline-derived CDR1 and CDR2 are LNHNV and YYDKDF (reference sequence). Trimming took 5 bases from V and 0 from J; bases not matched to a gene: 8.

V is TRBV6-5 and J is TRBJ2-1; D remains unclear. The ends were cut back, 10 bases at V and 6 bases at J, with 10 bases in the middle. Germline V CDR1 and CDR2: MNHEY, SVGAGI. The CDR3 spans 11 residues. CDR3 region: CATVRGNEQFF. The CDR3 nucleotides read TGTGCCACCGTCCGAGGCAATGAGCAGTTCTTC.

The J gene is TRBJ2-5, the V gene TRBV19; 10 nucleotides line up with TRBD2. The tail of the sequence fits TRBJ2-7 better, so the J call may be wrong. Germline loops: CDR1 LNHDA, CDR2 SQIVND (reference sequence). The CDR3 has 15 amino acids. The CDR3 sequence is CASTSRTSGSYEQYF. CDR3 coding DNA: TGTGCCAGCACCTCCCGGACTAGCGGTTCCTACGAGCAGTACTTC.

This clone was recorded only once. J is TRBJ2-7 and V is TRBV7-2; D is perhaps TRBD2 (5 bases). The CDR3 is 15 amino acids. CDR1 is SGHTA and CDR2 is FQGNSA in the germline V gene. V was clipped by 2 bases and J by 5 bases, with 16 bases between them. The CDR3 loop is CASSLLDFSHDEQYF. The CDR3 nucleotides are TGTGCCAGCAGCTTATTGGACTTCTCTCACGACGAGCAGTACTTC.

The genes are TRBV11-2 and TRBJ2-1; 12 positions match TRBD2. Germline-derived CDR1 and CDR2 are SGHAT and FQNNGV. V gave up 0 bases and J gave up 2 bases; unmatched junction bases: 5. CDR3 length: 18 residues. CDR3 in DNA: TGTGCCAGCAGCTTAGATGGTAGACTAGCGGGAGCCTACAATGAGCAGTTCTTC. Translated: CASSLDGRLAGAYNEQFF. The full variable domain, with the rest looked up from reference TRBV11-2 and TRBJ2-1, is EAGVAQSPRYKIIEKRQSVAFWCNPISGHATLYWYQQILGQGPKLLIQFQNNGVVDDSQLPKDRFSAERLKGVDSTLKIQPAKLEDSAVYLCASSLDGRLAGAYNEQFFGPGTRLTVL.

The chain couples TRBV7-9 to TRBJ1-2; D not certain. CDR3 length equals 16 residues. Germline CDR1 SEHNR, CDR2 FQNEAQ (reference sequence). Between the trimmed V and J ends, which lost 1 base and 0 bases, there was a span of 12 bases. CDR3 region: CASSLDLVKSNYGYTF. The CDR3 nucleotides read TGTGCCAGCAGCTTAGACTTGGTAAAGTCTAACTATGGCTACACCTTC.

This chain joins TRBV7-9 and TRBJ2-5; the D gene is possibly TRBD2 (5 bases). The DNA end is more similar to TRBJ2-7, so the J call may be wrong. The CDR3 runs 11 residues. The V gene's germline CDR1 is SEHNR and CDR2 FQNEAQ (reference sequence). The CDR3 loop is CASRGDYEQYF. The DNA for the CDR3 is TGTGCCAGCAGGGGAGACTACGAGCAGTACTTC.

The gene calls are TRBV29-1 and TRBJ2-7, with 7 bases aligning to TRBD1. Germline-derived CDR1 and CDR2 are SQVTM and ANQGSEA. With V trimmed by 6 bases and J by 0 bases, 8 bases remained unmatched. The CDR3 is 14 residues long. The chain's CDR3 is CSVRAGTDSYEQYF. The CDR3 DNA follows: TGCAGCGTGCGCGCCGGGACAGACTCCTACGAGCAGTACTTC.

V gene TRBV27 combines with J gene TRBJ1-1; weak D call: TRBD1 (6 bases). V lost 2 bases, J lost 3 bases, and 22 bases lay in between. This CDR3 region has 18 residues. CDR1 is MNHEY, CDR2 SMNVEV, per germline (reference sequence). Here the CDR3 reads CASSLKQGGSRRDTEAFF. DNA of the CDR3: TGTGCCAGCAGTTTAAAACAAGGGGGATCACGTCGGGACACTGAAGCTTTCTTT.

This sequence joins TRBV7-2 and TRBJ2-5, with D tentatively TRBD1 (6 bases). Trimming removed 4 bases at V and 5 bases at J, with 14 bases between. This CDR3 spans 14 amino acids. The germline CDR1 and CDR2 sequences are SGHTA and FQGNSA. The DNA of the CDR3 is TGTGCCAGCAGCTACAGGGATGGCGCGGAGACCCAGTACTTC. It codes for CASSYRDGAETQYF.

CDR3 sequence reads: CASSLNRGQEYEQYF. CDR3 nucleotides: TGCGCCAGCAGCCTCAACAGGGGGCAGGAGTACGAGCAGTACTTC. This sequence joins TRBV4-1 and TRBJ2-5, with 9 bases that match TRBD1. The DNA end favors TRBJ2-7, so the J call may be wrong. In germline, CDR1 is MGHRA, CDR2 YSYEKL. The CDR3 is made up of 15 amino acids.

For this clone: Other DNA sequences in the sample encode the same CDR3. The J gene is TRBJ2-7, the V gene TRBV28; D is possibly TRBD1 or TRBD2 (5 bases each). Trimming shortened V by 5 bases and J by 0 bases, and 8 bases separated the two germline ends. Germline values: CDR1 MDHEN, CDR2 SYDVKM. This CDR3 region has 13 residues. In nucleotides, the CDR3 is TGTGCCAGCAGTCCAGGGAGCTCCTACGAGCAGTACTTC. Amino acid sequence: CASSPGSSYEQYF.

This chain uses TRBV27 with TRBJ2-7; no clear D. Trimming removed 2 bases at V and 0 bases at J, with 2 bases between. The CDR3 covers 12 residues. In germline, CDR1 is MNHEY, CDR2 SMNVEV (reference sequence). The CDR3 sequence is CASSLVSYEQYF. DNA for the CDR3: TGTGCCAGCAGTTTAGTCTCCTACGAGCAGTACTTC.

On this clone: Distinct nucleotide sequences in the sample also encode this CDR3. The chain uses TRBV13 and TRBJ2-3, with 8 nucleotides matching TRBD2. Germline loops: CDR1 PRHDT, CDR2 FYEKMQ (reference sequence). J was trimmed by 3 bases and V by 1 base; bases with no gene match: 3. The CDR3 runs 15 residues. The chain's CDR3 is CASSLAGGPTDTQYF. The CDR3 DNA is TGTGCCAGCAGCTTAGCGGGAGGGCCTACAGATACGCAGTATTTT.

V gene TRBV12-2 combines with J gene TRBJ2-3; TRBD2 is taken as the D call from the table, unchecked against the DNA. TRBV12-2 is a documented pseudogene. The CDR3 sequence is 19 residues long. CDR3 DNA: TGTGCAAGTCGCTTAGCTCAAGTAAAAGGACTAGCGGGAGCAGATACGCAGTATTTT. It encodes CASRLAQVKGLAGADTQYF.

The CDR3 reads CASSEARHPLGYEQYF. The CDR3 nucleotides read TGTGCCAGCAGTGAAGCGCGACACCCCCTCGGGTACGAGCAGTACTTC. The chain has TRBV6-1 and TRBJ2-7, with no clear D. In germline, CDR1 is MNHNS, CDR2 SASEGT. The CDR3 extends over 16 amino acids. V shed 0 bases and J shed 4 bases, with 16 bases lying between them.

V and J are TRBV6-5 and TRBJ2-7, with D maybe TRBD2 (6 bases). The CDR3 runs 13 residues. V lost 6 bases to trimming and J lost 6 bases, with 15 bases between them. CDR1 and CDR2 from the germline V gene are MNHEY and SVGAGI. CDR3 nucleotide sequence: TGTGCCAGCAGAGCCCAAAGGGGAGGCGAGCAGTACTTC. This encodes CASRAQRGGEQYF.